This is a list of T cell receptor beta chains from one sample in a study of shared clonotypes between healthy human individuals. Measured with immunoSEQ multiplex PCR; TCRdb has only the in-frame clones, and not every one. The sample lists millions of clones, around 94% seen once, with around 0.15% in the top ten. Sequenced input: naive CD4+ T cells sorted from blood. These receptors were taken from a young man in good health. Both conserved end residues are part of each CDR3. The order of the fields is clone size, J gene, V gene, CDR3 protein. Not every row has a clone size; where given, it reads once, few, many or a size class.

size: -
J: TRBJ1-3
V: TRBV6-5
CDR3: CASSYWTDSSGNTIYF

size: -
J: TRBJ2-7
V: TRBV5-1
CDR3: CASSLTAYEQYF

size: -
J: TRBJ1-1
V: TRBV28
CDR3: CASSFGDRDKAFF

size: -
J: TRBJ1-6
V: TRBV6-6
CDR3: CASSPDMGDNSPLHF

size: -
J: TRBJ1-2
V: TRBV2
CDR3: CASRAGEDGYTF

size: once
J: TRBJ2-2
V: TRBV18
CDR3: CASSPPAPGPGELFF

size: -
J: TRBJ2-1
V: TRBV18
CDR3: CASSRTGLGPYNEQFF

size: few
J: TRBJ1-6
V: TRBV10-3
CDR3: CAISPDGWMAPLHF

size: -
J: TRBJ1-1
V: TRBV7-9
CDR3: CASSLVGSTEAFF

size: -
J: TRBJ2-2
V: TRBV5-1
CDR3: CASSLSGSSPGELFF